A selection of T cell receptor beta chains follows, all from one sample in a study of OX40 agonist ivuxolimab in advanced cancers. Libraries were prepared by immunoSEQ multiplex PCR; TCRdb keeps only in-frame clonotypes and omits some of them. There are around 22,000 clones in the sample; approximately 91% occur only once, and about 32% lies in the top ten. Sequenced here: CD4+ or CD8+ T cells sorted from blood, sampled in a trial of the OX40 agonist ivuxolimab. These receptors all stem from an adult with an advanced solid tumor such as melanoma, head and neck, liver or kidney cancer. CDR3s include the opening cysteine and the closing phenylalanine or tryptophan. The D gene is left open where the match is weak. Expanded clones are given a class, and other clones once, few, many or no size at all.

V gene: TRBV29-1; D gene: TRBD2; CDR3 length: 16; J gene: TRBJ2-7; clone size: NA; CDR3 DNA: TGCAGCGTTGAAGAAGGGGCTAGCGGGGAAAACTACGAGCAGTACTTC; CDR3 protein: CSVEEGASGENYEQYF
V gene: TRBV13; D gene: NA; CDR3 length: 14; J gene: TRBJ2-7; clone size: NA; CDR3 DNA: TGTGCCAGCAGCTTAGGTCGGGGTAACCACGAGCAGTACTTC; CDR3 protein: CASSLGRGNHEQYF
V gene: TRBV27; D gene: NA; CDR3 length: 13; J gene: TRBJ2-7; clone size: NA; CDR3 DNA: TGTGCCAGCAGTTTGACCTTAAATTACGAGCAGTACTTC; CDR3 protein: CASSLTLNYEQYF
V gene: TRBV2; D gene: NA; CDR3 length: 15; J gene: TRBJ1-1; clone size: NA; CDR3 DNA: TGTGCCAGCAGTGATTCCGGGACACCTGGAACTGAAGCTTTCTTT; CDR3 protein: CASSDSGTPGTEAFF
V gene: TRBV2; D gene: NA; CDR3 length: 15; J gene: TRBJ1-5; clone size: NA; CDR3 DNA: TGTGCCAGCAGTTGGGGGGGTCGGAGCAATCAGCCCCAGCATTTT; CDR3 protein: CASSWGGRSNQPQHF
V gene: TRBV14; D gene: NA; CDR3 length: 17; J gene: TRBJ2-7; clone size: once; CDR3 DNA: TGTGCCAGCAGCCAAGATCAGGGCGGTTTAAGCTCCTACGAGCAGTACTTC; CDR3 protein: CASSQDQGGLSSYEQYF
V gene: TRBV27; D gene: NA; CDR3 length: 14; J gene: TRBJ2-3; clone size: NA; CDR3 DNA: TGTGCCAGCAGTTTAGTAGACTTGACAGATACGCAGTATTTT; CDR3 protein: CASSLVDLTDTQYF
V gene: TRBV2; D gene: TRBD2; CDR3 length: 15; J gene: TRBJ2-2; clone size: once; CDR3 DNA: TGTGCCAGCGGTGGACTAGCGGGAGATCGCGGGGAGCTGTTTTTT; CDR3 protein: CASGGLAGDRGELFF
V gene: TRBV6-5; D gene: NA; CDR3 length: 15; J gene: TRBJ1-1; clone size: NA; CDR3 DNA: TGTGCCAGCAGTTACTCGACGGGGGGCAAGACTGAAGCTTTCTTT; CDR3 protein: CASSYSTGGKTEAFF
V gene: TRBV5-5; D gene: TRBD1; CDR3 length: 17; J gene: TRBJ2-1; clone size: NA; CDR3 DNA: TGTGCCAGCAGCTTGGGAGGGGCGACAGGGCCCCTTTATTCGCAGTTCTTC; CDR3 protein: CASSLGGATGPLYSQFF
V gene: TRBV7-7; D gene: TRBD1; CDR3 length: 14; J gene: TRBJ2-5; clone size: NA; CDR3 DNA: TGTGCCAGCAGCCACGGGACAGGGGACGAGACCCAGTACTTC; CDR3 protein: CASSHGTGDETQYF
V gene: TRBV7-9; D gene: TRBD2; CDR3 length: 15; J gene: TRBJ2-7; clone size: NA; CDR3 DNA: TGTGCCAGCAGCCGGGGGAGCGGGAGCTCCTACGAGCAGTACTTC; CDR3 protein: CASSRGSGSSYEQYF
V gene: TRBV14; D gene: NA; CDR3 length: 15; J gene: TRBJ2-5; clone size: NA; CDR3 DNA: TGTGCCAGCAGTCAAAGGACAGCCGACCGAGAGACCCAGTACTTC; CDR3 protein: CASSQRTADRETQYF
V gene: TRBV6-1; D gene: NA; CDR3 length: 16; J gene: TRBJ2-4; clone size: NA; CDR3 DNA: TGTGCCAGCAGTGAATTAGGGTATGCCATCAAAAACATTCAGTACTTC; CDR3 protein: CASSELGYAIKNIQYF
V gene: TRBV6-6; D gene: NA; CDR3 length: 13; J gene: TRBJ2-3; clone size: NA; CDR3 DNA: TGTGCCAGCAGCCGACTGATCACAGATACGCAGTATTTT; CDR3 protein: CASSRLITDTQYF
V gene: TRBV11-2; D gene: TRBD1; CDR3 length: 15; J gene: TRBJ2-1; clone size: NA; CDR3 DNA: TGTGCCAGCAGCTTAGAGGGGACAGTGAACAATGAGCAGTTCTTC; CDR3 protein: CASSLEGTVNNEQFF
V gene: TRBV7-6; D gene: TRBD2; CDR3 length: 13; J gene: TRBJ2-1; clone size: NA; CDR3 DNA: TGTGCCAGCAGCTTCATGGGAGGGGTTGAGCAGTTCTTC; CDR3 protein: CASSFMGGVEQFF
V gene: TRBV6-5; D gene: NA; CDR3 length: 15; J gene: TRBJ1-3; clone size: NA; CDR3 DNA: TGTGCCAGCAGTCGGGGCAGGACCTCTGGAAACACCATATATTTT; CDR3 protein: CASSRGRTSGNTIYF
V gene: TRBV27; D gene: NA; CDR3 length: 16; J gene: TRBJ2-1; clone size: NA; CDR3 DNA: TGTGCCAGCAGTCCCCCGCCAGGAGTACTTTACAATGAGCAGTTCTTC; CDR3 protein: CASSPPPGVLYNEQFF
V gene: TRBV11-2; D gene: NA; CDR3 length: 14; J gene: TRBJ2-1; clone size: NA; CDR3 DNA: TGTGCCAGCAGCGTAACCGAGACTTACAATGAGCAGTTCTTC; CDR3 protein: CASSVTETYNEQFF
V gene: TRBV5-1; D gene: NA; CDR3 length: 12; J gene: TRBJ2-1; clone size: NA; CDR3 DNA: TGCGCCAGCAGCTTGGGGGGCAACGAGCAGTTCTTC; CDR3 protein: CASSLGGNEQFF
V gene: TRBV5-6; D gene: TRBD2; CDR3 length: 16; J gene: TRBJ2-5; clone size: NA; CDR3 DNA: TGTGCCAGCAGCTTAGCGACTAGCGGGGACCAAGAGACCCAGTACTTC; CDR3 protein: CASSLATSGDQETQYF
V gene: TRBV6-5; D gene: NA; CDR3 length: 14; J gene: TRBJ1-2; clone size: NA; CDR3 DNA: TGTGCCAGCAGTTATCTACCAGAGACCTATGGCTACACCTTC; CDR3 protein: CASSYLPETYGYTF
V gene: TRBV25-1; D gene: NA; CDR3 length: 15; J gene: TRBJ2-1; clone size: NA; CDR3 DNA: TGTGCCAGCAGTAACCTGAGCGATTGGGTAGGTGAGCAGTTCTTC; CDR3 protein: CASSNLSDWVGEQFF
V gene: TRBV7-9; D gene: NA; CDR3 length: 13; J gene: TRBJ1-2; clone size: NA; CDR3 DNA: TGCGCCAGCAGCCAAGATGGAGGCAATGGCTACACCTTC; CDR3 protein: CASSQDGGNGYTF
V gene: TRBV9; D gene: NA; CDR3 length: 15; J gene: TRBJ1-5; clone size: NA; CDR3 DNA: TGTGCCAGCAGCCCCGGGGGCGGAAGCAATCAGCCCCAGCATTTT; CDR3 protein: CASSPGGGSNQPQHF
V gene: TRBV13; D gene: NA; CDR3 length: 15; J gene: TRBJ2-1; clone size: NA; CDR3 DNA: TGTGCCAGCAGCTCCCGGGGCCCCGTATACAATGAGCAGTTCTTC; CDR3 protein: CASSSRGPVYNEQFF
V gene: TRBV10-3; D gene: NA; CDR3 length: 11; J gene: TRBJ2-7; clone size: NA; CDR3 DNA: TGTGCCACCGAACAGGGATACGAGCAGTACTTC; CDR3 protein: CATEQGYEQYF